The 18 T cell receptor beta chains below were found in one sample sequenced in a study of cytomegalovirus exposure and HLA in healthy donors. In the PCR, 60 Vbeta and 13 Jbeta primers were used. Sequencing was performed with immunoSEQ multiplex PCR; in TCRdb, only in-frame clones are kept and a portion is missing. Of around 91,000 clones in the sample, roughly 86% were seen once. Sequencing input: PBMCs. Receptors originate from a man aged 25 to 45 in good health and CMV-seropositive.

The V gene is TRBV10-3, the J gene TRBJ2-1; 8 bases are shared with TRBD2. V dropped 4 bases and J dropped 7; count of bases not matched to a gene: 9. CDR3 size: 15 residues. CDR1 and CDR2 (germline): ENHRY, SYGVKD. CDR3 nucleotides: TGTGCCATCAGTGCGGAAAGCGGGAGTGGTAATGAGCAGTTCTTC. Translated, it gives CAISAESGSGNEQFF.

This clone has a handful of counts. The CDR3 is CASSVDSTAEAFF. The DNA of the CDR3 is TGTGCCAGCAGTGTGGACAGCACCGCAGAAGCTTTCTTT. This rearrangement joins TRBV2 to TRBJ1-1; tentatively, D is TRBD1 (6 bases). The CDR3 has 13 amino acids. CDR1 is SNHLY and CDR2 is FYNNEI in the germline V gene. Trimming shortened V by 4 bases and J by 8 bases, and 14 bases separated the two germline ends.

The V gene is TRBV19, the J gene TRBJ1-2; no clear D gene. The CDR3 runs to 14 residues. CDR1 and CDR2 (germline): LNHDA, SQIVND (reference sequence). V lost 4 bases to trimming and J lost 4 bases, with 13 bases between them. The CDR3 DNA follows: TGTGCCAGTAGTAACCTAGGAGAACTCTATGGCTACACCTTC. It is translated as CASSNLGELYGYTF.

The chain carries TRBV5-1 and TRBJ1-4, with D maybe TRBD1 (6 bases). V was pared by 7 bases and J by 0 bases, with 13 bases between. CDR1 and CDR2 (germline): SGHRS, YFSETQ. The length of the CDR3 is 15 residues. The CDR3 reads CASREGDPTNEKLFF. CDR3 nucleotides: TGCGCCAGCCGAGAGGGGGATCCAACTAATGAAAAACTGTTTTTT.

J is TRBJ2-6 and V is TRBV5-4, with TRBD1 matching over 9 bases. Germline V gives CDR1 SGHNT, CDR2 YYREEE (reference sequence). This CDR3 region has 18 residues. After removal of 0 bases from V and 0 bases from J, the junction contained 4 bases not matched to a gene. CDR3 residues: CASSLEGQGRSGANVLTF. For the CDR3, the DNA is TGTGCCAGCAGCTTGGAGGGACAGGGCCGCTCTGGGGCCAACGTCCTGACTTTC.

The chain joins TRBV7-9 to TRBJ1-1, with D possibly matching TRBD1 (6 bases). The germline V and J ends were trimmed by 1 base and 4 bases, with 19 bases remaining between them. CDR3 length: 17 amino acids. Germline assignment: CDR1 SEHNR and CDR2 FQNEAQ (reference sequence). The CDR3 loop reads CASSLGGYGGRATEAFF. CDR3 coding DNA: TGTGCCAGCAGCTTAGGTGGGTACGGGGGGCGCGCCACTGAAGCTTTCTTT.

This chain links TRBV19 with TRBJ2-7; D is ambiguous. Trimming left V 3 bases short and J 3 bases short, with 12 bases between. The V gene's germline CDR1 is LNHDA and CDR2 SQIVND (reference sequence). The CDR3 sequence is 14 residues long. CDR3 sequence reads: CASSMTLTHYEQYF. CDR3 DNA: TGTGCCAGTAGTATGACCCTGACTCACTACGAGCAGTACTTC.

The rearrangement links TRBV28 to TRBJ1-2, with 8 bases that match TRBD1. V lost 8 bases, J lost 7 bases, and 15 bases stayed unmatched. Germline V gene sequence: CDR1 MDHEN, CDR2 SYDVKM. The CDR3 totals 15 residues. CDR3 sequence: CASRTPGGMKGGYTF. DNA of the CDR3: TGTGCCAGCCGAACACCAGGGGGCATGAAAGGTGGCTACACCTTC.

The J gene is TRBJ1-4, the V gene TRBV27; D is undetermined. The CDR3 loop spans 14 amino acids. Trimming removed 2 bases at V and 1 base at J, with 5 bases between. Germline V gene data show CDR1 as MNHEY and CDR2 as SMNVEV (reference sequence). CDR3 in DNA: TGTGCCAGCAGTTTACACGGAACTAATGAAAAACTGTTTTTT. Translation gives CASSLHGTNEKLFF.

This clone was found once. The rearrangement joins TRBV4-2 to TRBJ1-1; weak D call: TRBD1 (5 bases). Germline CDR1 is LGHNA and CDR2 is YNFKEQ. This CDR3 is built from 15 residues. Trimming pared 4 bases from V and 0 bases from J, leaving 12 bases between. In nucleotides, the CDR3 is TGTGCCAGCAGCCCTCCCCCAGGGATGAACACTGAAGCTTTCTTT. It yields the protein CASSPPPGMNTEAFF.

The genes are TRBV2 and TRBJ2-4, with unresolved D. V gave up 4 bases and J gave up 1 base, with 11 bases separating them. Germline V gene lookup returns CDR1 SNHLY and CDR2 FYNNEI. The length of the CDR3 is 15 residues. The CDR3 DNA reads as TGTGCCAGCAGTGTAGAGCCAGCGGCCAAAAACATTCAGTACTTC. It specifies CASSVEPAAKNIQYF.

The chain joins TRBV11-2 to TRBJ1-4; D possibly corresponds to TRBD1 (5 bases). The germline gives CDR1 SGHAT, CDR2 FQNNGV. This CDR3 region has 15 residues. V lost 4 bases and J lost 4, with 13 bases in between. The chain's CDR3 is CASSSRQFLNEKLFF. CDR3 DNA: TGTGCCAGCAGCTCACGACAGTTCCTTAATGAAAAACTGTTTTTT.

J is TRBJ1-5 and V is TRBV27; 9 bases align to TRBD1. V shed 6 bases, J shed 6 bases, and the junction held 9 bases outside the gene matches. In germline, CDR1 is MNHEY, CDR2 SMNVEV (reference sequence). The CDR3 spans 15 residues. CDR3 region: CASRQMTGGSQPQHF. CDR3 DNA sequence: TGTGCCAGCAGACAAATGACAGGGGGTTCTCAGCCCCAGCATTTT.

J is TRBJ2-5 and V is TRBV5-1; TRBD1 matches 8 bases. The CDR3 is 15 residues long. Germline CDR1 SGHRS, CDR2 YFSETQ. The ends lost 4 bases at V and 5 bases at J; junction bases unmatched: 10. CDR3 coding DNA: TGCGCCAGCAGCACGGGGACAGGTAATGTGGAGACCCAGTACTTC. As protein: CASSTGTGNVETQYF. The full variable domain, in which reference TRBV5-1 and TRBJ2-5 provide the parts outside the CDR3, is KAGVTQTPRYLIKTRGQQVTLSCSPISGHRSVSWYQQTPGQGLQFLFEYFSETQRNKGNFPGRFSGRQFSNSRSEMNVSTLELGDSALYLCASSTGTGNVETQYFGPGTRLLVL.

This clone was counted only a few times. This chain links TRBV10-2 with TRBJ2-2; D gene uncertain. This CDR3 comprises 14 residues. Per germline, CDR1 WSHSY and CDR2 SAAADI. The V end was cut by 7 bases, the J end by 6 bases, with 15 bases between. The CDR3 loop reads CASTDSPEAGELFF. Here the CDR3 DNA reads TGCGCCAGCACTGATAGTCCTGAGGCCGGGGAGCTGTTTTTT.

The CDR3 loop reads CATSMDRVNEQFF. The DNA for the CDR3 is TGTGCCACCAGCATGGACAGGGTGAATGAGCAGTTCTTC. The rearrangement joins TRBV15 to TRBJ2-1; TRBD1 aligns across 8 bases. The CDR3 is 13 amino acids. With 4 bases clipped from V and 7 bases from J, the junction kept 3 bases outside the gene matches. Germline V gives CDR1 LNHNV, CDR2 YYDKDF (reference sequence).

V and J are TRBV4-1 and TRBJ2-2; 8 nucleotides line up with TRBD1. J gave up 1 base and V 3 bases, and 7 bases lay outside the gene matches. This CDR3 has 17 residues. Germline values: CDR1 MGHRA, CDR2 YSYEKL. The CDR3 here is CASSHETGGRNTGELFF. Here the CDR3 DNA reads TGCGCCAGCAGCCACGAAACAGGGGGGCGGAACACCGGGGAGCTGTTTTTT.

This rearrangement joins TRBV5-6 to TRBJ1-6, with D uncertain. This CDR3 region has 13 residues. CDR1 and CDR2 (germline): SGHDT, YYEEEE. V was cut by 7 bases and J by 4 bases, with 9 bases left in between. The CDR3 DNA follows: TGTGCCAGCGGGGAGGCGTATAATTCACCCCTCCACTTT. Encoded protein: CASGEAYNSPLHF. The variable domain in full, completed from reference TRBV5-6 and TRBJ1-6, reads DAGVTQSPTHLIKTRGQQVTLRCSPKSGHDTVSWYQQALGQGPQFIFQYYEEEERQRGNFPDRFSGHQFPNYSSELNVNALLLGDSALYLCASGEAYNSPLHFGNGTRLTVT.